One sample yielded the 20 T cell receptor beta chains listed below, sequenced in a study of T cell responses to AZD1222 COVID-19 vaccine. TCRdb keeps only in-frame clones here, not all; method: immunoSEQ multiplex PCR. The repertoire consists of 150,000 or so clones, with over 90% occurring once and the leading ten covering under 2.5%. The sequencing here drew on peripheral blood, taken on day 0 of AZD1222 vaccination. The source of these receptors is an adult in good health.

The chain carries TRBV10-2 and TRBJ1-2, with D possibly TRBD1 on 6 matching bases. CDR1 and CDR2 from the germline V gene are WSHSY and SAAADI. This CDR3 region has 13 residues. Deletions cut 5 bases from V and 8 bases from J, with 15 bases between. The CDR3 DNA reads as TGCGCCAGCAGTCCGGGACAAACGGGAGGCTACACCTTC. This sequence encodes CASSPGQTGGYTF.

The chain employs TRBV6-1 and TRBJ2-1; D is ambiguous. Germline loops: CDR1 MNHNS, CDR2 SASEGT. The CDR3 has 12 residues. Deletions cut 3 bases from V and 7 bases from J, with 7 bases between. The CDR3 sequence is CASSDQFNEQFF. In nucleotides, the CDR3 is TGTGCCAGCAGTGATCAGTTTAATGAGCAGTTCTTC.

The gene calls are TRBV19 and TRBJ2-1; D could derive from TRBD1 or TRBD2 (5 bases each). The V gene's germline CDR1 is LNHDA and CDR2 SQIVND (reference sequence). V gave up 6 bases and J gave up 9 bases, with 21 bases separating them. This CDR3 is 15 amino acids long. CDR3 region: CASSDYNQGVSEQFF. The CDR3 nucleotides are TGTGCCAGTAGCGATTATAATCAGGGAGTGAGTGAGCAGTTCTTC.

The chain carries TRBV5-6 and TRBJ2-7; 10 bases align to TRBD1. CDR3 size: 15 residues. The junction had 5 bases not matched to a gene; V was cut back by 3 bases and J by 2 bases. Germline values: CDR1 SGHDT, CDR2 YYEEEE. In DNA, the CDR3 is TGTGCCAGCAGCTCGGGACAGGGGCCCACCTACGAGCAGTACTTC. Its translation is CASSSGQGPTYEQYF.

The rearrangement joins TRBV5-1 to TRBJ2-7; 10 nucleotides match TRBD1. The CDR3 spans 15 residues. The V gene end was trimmed by 3 bases and the J gene end by 5 bases; junction bases not matched to a gene: 8. CDR1 and CDR2 (germline): SGHRS, YFSETQ. The DNA of the CDR3 is TGCGCCAGCAGCTATACCGGGACAGGGGTCCACGAGCAGTACTTC. Its protein product is CASSYTGTGVHEQYF.

The CDR3: CASSQDRVGYQETQYF. CDR3 DNA sequence: TGCGCCAGCAGCCAAGATCGGGTGGGATACCAAGAGACCCAGTACTTC. The V gene is TRBV4-1, the J gene TRBJ2-5; D unresolved. Germline values: CDR1 MGHRA, CDR2 YSYEKL. Trimming took off 0 bases at V and 0 bases at J, with 11 bases between the two ends. This CDR3 is built from 16 residues.

The gene calls are TRBV4-2 and TRBJ1-6, with a possible D match to TRBD1 (5 bases). The length of the CDR3 is 15 residues. Germline CDR1 is LGHNA and CDR2 is YNFKEQ. V lost 2 bases and J 10 bases, leaving 15 bases between the germline ends. The CDR3 sequence is CASSQSEAGRSPLHF. The CDR3 nucleotides are TGTGCCAGCAGCCAATCAGAGGCAGGGCGATCACCCCTCCACTTT.

The gene calls are TRBV25-1 and TRBJ2-1, with TRBD1 matching 10 bases. The CDR3 extends over 16 amino acids. The junction had 6 bases not matched to a gene; V was cut back by 3 bases and J by 4 bases. The germline CDR1 and CDR2 sequences are MGHDK and SYGVNS. The CDR3 DNA reads TGTGCCAGCAGTGAGGAAGGGACAGGGGTATACAATGAGCAGTTCTTC. This gives the protein CASSEEGTGVYNEQFF.

The V gene is TRBV3-1 (or the pseudogene TRBV3-2), the J gene TRBJ2-1; D is possibly TRBD1 or TRBD2 (5 bases each). Trimming cost V 4 bases and J 2 bases, with 21 bases left between them. The germline gives CDR1 LGHDT, CDR2 YNNKEL (reference sequence). The CDR3 sequence is 18 residues long. CDR3 coding DNA: TGTGCCAGCAGCCCCTCTTCCGGGACCAACGGGACCTACAATGAGCAGTTCTTC. Residues: CASSPSSGTNGTYNEQFF.

The rearrangement links TRBV7-2 to TRBJ2-7, with 8 bases matching TRBD1. CDR1 SGHTA and CDR2 FQGNSA come from the germline V gene. V was clipped by 3 bases and J by 2 bases; unmatched bases: 3. There are 14 residues in the CDR3. CDR3 DNA sequence: TGTGCCAGCAGCTTCGGACAGGGCCCCTACGAGCAGTACTTC. Translated, it gives CASSFGQGPYEQYF.

The chain has TRBV7-9 and TRBJ1-1, with D unresolved. The CDR3 is made up of 12 amino acids. Trimming took off 5 bases at V and 10 bases at J, with 14 bases between the two ends. Germline lookup yields CDR1 SEHNR and CDR2 FQNEAQ (reference sequence). The CDR3 DNA is TGTGCCAGCAGCGGGATGTTGTGGATAGCTTTCTTT. This encodes CASSGMLWIAFF.

The rearrangement links TRBV5-1 to TRBJ1-2; D is uncertain. The germline gives CDR1 SGHRS, CDR2 YFSETQ. The CDR3 runs to 15 residues. The germline V and J ends were trimmed by 0 bases and 0 bases, with 9 bases remaining between them. CDR3 amino acids: CASSLVAGSNYGYTF. The CDR3 nucleotides read TGCGCCAGCAGCTTGGTGGCGGGTTCTAACTATGGCTACACCTTC. The complete variable domain, with remaining parts taken from reference TRBV5-1 and TRBJ1-2, reads KAGVTQTPRYLIKTRGQQVTLSCSPISGHRSVSWYQQTPGQGLQFLFEYFSETQRNKGNFPGRFSGRQFSNSRSEMNVSTLELGDSALYLCASSLVAGSNYGYTFGSGTRLTVV.

This rearrangement joins TRBV11-2 to TRBJ2-7, with 11 bases lining up with TRBD1. V was pared by 4 bases and J by 5 bases, with 7 bases of the junction left unmatched. The CDR3 runs to 15 residues. Looked up from germline, CDR1 is SGHAT and CDR2 is FQNNGV. CDR3: CASSSPDRGLDEQYF. In DNA, the CDR3 is TGTGCCAGCAGCTCACCGGACAGGGGGCTAGACGAGCAGTACTTC.

This chain connects TRBV7-2 to TRBJ1-2; the match to TRBD1 covers 8 bases. The length of the CDR3 is 14 residues. The germline V gene encodes CDR1 SGHTA and CDR2 FQGNSA. V lost 4 bases to trimming and J lost 4 bases; unmatched junction nucleotides: 5. The CDR3 DNA sequence: TGTGCCAGCAGCTCAATCGGACAGGGCTATGGCTACACCTTC. Amino acid sequence: CASSSIGQGYGYTF. Drawing the rest from reference TRBV7-2 and TRBJ1-2, the complete variable domain is GAGVSQSPSNKVTEKGKDVELRCDPISGHTALYWYRQSLGQGLEFLIYFQGNSAPDKSGLPSDRFSAERTGGSVSTLTIQRTQQEDSAVYLCASSSIGQGYGYTFGSGTRLTVV.

The chain links TRBV29-1 to TRBJ2-1; 10 bases are shared with TRBD2. The CDR3 sequence is 15 residues long. Germline CDR1 is SQVTM and CDR2 is ANQGSEA. J gave up 5 bases and V 6 bases, and 10 bases lay outside the gene matches. The chain's CDR3 is CSVCTSGASDNEQFF. CDR3 sequence (DNA): TGCAGCGTGTGCACTAGCGGGGCCTCTGACAATGAGCAGTTCTTC.

This chain joins TRBV28 and TRBJ1-5; TRBD1 matches at 9 bases. The germline V gene has CDR1 MDHEN and CDR2 SYDVKM. The CDR3 runs to 15 residues. V shed 6 bases, J shed 7 bases, and the junction held 10 bases outside the gene matches. For the CDR3, the DNA is TGTGCCAGCAGCCGGGGACAGGGAATTTGGCAGCCCCAGCATTTT. This gives the protein CASSRGQGIWQPQHF. Looking up the rest from reference TRBV28 and TRBJ1-5 gives the full variable domain: DVKVTQSSRYLVKRTGEKVFLECVQDMDHENMFWYRQDPGLGLRLIYFSYDVKMKEKGDIPEGYSVSREKKERFSLILESASTNQTSMYLCASSRGQGIWQPQHFGDGTRLSIL.

The chain joins TRBV27 to TRBJ2-7; D might be TRBD2 (6 bases). Trimming removed 1 base at V and 2 bases at J, with 6 bases between. Germline-derived CDR1 and CDR2 are MNHEY and SMNVEV (reference sequence). This CDR3 contains 13 residues. CDR3 nucleotides: TGTGCCAGCAGTTTATGGGGGGCCTACGAGCAGTACTTC. This translates into CASSLWGAYEQYF.

Here the CDR3 DNA reads TGCGCCAGCAGCCATGTGGGGGGGCCCCACGAGCAGTACTTC. Translating gives CASSHVGGPHEQYF. The genes are TRBV4-1 and TRBJ2-7, with a possible D match to TRBD2 (7 bases). The V end was cut by 3 bases, the J end by 5 bases, with 14 bases between. Germline loops: CDR1 MGHRA, CDR2 YSYEKL. The CDR3 has 14 amino acids.

This chain links TRBV27 with TRBJ1-6; D is uncertain. Germline V lookup: CDR1 MNHEY, CDR2 SMNVEV (reference sequence). V was cut by 7 bases and J by 1 base, with 8 bases left in between. The length of the CDR3 is 14 residues. The CDR3 DNA is TGTGCCAGCACGCGAGGGTCCTATAATTCACCCCTCCACTTT. Its protein product is CASTRGSYNSPLHF.

The rearrangement links TRBV5-1 to TRBJ2-1, with D possibly TRBD2 on 5 matching bases. The V end was cut by 4 bases, the J end by 0 bases, with 11 bases between. This CDR3 contains 15 residues. The V gene's germline CDR1 is SGHRS and CDR2 YFSETQ. The CDR3 DNA follows: TGCGCCAGCAGCCCGGGGTTCAGCTCCTACAATGAGCAGTTCTTC. Its protein is CASSPGFSSYNEQFF.